The entry below gives a single T cell receptor (beta chain) sequence along with its context. As yet, its antigen is unknown. The repertoire was sequenced with immunoSEQ multiplex PCR; TCRdb's copy has only in-frame clones and lacks some. Of 80,000 or so clones listed, roughly 90% are singletons. Germline V CDR1 and CDR2: KGHDR, SFDVKD. The CDR3 has 13 amino acids. V dropped 6 bases and J dropped 3 bases, with 9 bases sitting between them. This entry is derived from a study of T cell responses to AZD1222 COVID-19 vaccine. Regarding the study as a whole: The breadth and depth of Spike-specific TCRs increased once two AZD1222 doses had been given.

The sequence derives from an adult in good health. Sequenced here: peripheral blood, sampled on day 0 of MenACWY control vaccination. The chain employs TRBV24-1 and TRBJ2-3; the D is unclear. The CDR3 sequence: CATSMSPTDTQYF. As DNA, the CDR3 is TGTGCCACCAGTATGTCTCCTACAGATACGCAGTATTTT.